This entry lists 5 T cell receptor beta chains sequenced from one sample in a study of Graves' ophthalmopathy and Graves' hyperthyroidism. The authors amplified TCR beta CDR3 regions, and they did so from RNA transcripts for repertoire sequencing. First-round RT-PCR used HTBI primers; second-round multiplex PCR followed. MiXCR, run by TCRdb on the multiplex PCR reads, gives a single entry per CDR3 protein. The sample lists around 670,000 distinct CDR3 sequences; around 40% were seen once. Sequencing was done on a sample of peripheral blood. The origin of the receptors is an adult man with Graves' ophthalmopathy.

The chain joins TRBV5-6 to TRBJ1-2, with TRBD1 matching 8 bases. Germline V gene data show CDR1 as SGHDT and CDR2 as YYEEEE. V gave up 4 bases and J gave up 6 bases; unmatched junction bases: 11. The CDR3 consists of 15 residues. CDR3 in amino acids: CASSQDLGTGHGYTF. CDR3 nucleotides: TGTGCCAGCAGCCAAGATCTTGGGACAGGTCATGGCTACACCTTC.

This clonotype was seen at least ten times. The chain employs TRBV15 and TRBJ1-5, with 11 nucleotides matching TRBD1. The CDR3 extends over 15 amino acids. J lost 6 bases, V lost 4 bases, and 5 bases had no gene match. Germline loops: CDR1 LNHNV, CDR2 YYDKDF (reference sequence). Here the CDR3 DNA reads TGTGCCACCAGCACCGGACAGGGGGCCTCTCAGCCCCAGCATTTT. It translates to CATSTGQGASQPQHF.

The rearrangement links TRBV2 to TRBJ1-2; D is uncertain. Trimming took 6 bases from V and 4 from J, leaving 21 bases between them. Looked up from germline, CDR1 is SNHLY and CDR2 is FYNNEI. The CDR3 spans 16 residues. The CDR3 loop reads CASSQVRREVGYGYTF. CDR3 bases: TGTGCCAGCAGCCAAGTCCGTAGAGAGGTGGGCTATGGCTACACCTTC.

To note about this clonotype: This sequence may be a read error, since a much larger clone differs from it by one base. The gene calls are TRBV2 and TRBJ2-7; weak D call: TRBD1 (5 bases). This CDR3 contains 15 residues. Germline loops: CDR1 SNHLY, CDR2 FYNNEI. As DNA, the CDR3 is TGTGCCAGCAGGAGGTCGACGACAGTGAGGTACGAGCAGCACTTC. This codes for CASRRSTTVRYEQHF.

A few counts support this clonotype. This chain links TRBV19 with TRBJ2-7; the D gene is possibly TRBD2 (5 bases). Trimming stripped 5 bases from V and 0 bases from J, with 11 bases between. In germline, CDR1 is LNHDA, CDR2 SQIVND (reference sequence). CDR3 size: 14 residues. As DNA, the CDR3 is TGTGCCAGTAGTGCCGGGATCCGCTCCTACGAGCAGTACTTC. As protein: CASSAGIRSYEQYF.